This T cell receptor beta chain stems from a study of neurological immune-mediated disorders. Study-level findings and limits: No sharing of CDR3 amino acid sequences was observed among expanded clones across subjects, suggesting private repertoires in all groups. While HTLV-1-associated myelopathy showed the greatest TCR clonal expansion, multiple sclerosis showed the least, falling below healthy controls.

cDNA synthesis was performed by 5'RACE with 10-nucleotide random UMIs. TCRdb re-analysed the 5' RACE reads in MiXCR, keeping a single row per CDR3 protein. The data hold fewer than 75,000 distinct CDR3 sequences, with about 4.9% observed a single time. This clonotype has ten or more counts. Its antigen is still unknown. Sequenced material: PBMCs. The sequence was collected from a man aged 30-40 years with multiple sclerosis.

In DNA form, the CDR3 reads TGCAGCGTTCGTGGACAGCGGAACACTGAAGCTTTCTTT. Translated: CSVRGQRNTEAFF. The chain carries TRBV29-1 and TRBJ1-1; possible D gene TRBD1, 6 bases. V was trimmed by 5 bases and J by 1 base, leaving 11 bases between them. The germline V gene encodes CDR1 SQVTM and CDR2 ANQGSEA. The CDR3 is 13 residues long.